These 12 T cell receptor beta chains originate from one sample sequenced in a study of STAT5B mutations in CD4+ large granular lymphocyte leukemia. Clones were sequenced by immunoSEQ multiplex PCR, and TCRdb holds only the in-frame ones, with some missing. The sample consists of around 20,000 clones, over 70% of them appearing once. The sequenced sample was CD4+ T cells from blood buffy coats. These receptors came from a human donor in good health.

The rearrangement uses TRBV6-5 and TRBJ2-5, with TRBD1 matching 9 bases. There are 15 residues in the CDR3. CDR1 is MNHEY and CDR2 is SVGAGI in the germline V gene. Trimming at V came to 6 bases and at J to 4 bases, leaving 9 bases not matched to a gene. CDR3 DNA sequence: TGTGCCAGCAGCAAGCCCGGGACAGGGAGAGAGACCCAGTACTTC. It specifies CASSKPGTGRETQYF.

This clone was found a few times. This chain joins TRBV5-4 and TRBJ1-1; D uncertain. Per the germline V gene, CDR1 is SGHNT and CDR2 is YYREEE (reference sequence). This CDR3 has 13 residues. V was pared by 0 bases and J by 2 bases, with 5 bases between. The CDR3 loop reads CASSLGLNTEAFF. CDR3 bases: TGTGCCAGCAGCTTGGGTCTCAACACTGAAGCTTTCTTT.

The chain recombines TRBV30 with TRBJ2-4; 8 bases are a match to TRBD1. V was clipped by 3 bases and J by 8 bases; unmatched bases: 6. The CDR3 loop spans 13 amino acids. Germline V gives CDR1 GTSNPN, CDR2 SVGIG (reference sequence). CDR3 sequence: CAWRNRGSDIQYF. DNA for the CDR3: TGTGCCTGGAGGAACAGGGGGTCCGACATTCAGTACTTC.

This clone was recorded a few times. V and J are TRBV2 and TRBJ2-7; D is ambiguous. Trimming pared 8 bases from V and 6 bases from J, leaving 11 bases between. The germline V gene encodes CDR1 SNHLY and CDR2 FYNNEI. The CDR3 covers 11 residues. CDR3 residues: CASRLNAEQYF. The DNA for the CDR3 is TGTGCCAGCCGTCTCAACGCCGAGCAGTACTTC.

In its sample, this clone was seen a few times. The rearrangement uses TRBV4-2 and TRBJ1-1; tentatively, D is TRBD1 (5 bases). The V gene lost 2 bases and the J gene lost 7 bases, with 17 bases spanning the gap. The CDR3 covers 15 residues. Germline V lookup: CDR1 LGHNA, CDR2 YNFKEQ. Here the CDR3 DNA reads TGTGCCAGCAGCCAACAAACAGGAAGGAACGATGAAGCTTTCTTT. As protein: CASSQQTGRNDEAFF.

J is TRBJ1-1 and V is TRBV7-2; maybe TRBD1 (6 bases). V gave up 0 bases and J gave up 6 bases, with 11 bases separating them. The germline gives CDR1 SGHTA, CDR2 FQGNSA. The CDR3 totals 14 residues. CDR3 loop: CASSLALRQAEAFF. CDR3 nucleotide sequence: TGTGCCAGCAGCTTAGCCTTAAGACAGGCTGAAGCTTTCTTT.

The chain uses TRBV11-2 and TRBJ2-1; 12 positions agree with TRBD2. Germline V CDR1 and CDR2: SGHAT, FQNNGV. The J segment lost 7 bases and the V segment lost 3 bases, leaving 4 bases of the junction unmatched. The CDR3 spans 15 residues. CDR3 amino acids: CASSFIGLAGNEQFF. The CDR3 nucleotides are TGTGCCAGCAGCTTTATCGGACTAGCGGGAAATGAGCAGTTCTTC.

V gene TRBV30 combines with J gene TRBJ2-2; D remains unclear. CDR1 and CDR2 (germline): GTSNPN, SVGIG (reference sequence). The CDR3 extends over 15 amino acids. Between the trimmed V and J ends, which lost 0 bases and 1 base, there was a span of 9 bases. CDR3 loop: CAWSVRDKNTGELFF. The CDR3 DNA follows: TGTGCCTGGAGTGTAAGAGACAAGAACACCGGGGAGCTGTTTTTT. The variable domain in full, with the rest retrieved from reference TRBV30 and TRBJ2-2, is SQTIHQWPATLVQPVGSPLSLECTVEGTSNPNLYWYRQAAGRGLQLLFYSVGIGQISSEVPQNLSASRPQDRQFILSSKKLLLSDSGFYLCAWSVRDKNTGELFFGEGSRLTVL.

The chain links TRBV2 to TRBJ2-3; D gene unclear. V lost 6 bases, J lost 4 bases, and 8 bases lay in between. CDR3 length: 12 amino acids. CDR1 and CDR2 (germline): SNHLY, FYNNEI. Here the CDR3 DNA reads TGTGCCAGCAGGGACCCTCCAGATACGCAGTATTTT. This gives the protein CASRDPPDTQYF.

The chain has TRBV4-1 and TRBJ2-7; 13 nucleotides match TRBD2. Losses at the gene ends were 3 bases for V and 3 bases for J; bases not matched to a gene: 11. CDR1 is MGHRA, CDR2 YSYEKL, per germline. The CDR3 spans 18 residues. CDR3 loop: CASSHEPGRTSGSYEQYF. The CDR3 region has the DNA TGCGCCAGCAGCCATGAACCCGGGAGGACTAGCGGGAGCTACGAGCAGTACTTC.

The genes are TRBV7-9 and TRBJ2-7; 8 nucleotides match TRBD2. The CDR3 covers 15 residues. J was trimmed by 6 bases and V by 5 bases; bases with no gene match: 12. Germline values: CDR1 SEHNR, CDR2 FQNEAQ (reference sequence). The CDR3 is CASSRMGLEVGEQYF. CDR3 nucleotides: TGTGCCAGCAGCCGAATGGGACTAGAGGTCGGCGAGCAGTACTTC.

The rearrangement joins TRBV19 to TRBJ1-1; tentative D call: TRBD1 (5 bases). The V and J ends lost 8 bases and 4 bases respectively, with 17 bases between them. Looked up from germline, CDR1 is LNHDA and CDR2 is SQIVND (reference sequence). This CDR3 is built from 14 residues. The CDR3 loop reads CASSFSAGGTEAFF. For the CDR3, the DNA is TGTGCCAGTTCGTTCTCCGCGGGGGGCACTGAAGCTTTCTTT.